The 21 T cell receptor beta chains presented below share a single source sample, sequenced in a study of preoperative IRX-2 immunotherapy in early breast cancer. Profiling relied on immunoSEQ multiplex PCR, and the TCRdb table lists in-frame clones only, not all of them. The sample consists of around 29,000 clones, 82% of them appearing once. As to treatment: preoperative locoregional IRX-2 cytokine immunotherapy. The biological material was taken from a patient treated with IRX-2 immunotherapy. Receptors were obtained from a human donor with breast cancer.

V is TRBV7-7 and J is TRBJ2-7, with 7 bases matching TRBD1. The V and J ends lost 5 bases and 3 bases, in that order; junction bases with no gene match: 10. This CDR3 is built from 15 residues. Germline loops: CDR1 SSHAT, CDR2 FNYEAQ (reference sequence). CDR3: CASSPADREGYEQYF. Here the CDR3 DNA reads TGTGCCAGCAGCCCAGCAGACAGGGAAGGCTACGAGCAGTACTTC.

This clone was detected a few times. CDR3 sequence: CASSEAPGQDHGYTF. CDR3 nucleotide sequence: TGTGCCAGCAGTGAAGCCCCGGGACAGGACCATGGCTACACCTTC. The chain links TRBV6-1 to TRBJ1-2, with 8 bases fitting TRBD1. The CDR3 sequence is 15 residues long. CDR1 is MNHNS, CDR2 SASEGT, per germline. V gave up 0 bases and J gave up 6 bases; unmatched junction bases: 6.

The genes are TRBV28 and TRBJ2-2; D unresolved. V was trimmed by 8 bases and J by 0 bases, leaving 4 bases between them. Germline V CDR1 and CDR2: MDHEN, SYDVKM. This CDR3 is 12 amino acids long. CDR3: CASVANTGELFF. Here the CDR3 DNA reads TGTGCCAGCGTGGCGAACACCGGGGAGCTGTTTTTT. Looking up the rest from reference TRBV28 and TRBJ2-2 gives the full variable domain: DVKVTQSSRYLVKRTGEKVFLECVQDMDHENMFWYRQDPGLGLRLIYFSYDVKMKEKGDIPEGYSVSREKKERFSLILESASTNQTSMYLCASVANTGELFFGEGSRLTVL.

This chain joins TRBV7-6 and TRBJ1-2, with D possibly being TRBD1 (6 bases). The V end was cut by 5 bases, the J end by 1 base, with 11 bases between. The CDR3 is made up of 14 amino acids. Germline V gives CDR1 SGHVS, CDR2 FNYEAQ. Here the CDR3 reads CASSRDTSNYGYTF. The DNA for the CDR3 is TGTGCCAGCAGCCGGGACACCAGTAACTATGGCTACACCTTC.

The chain employs TRBV9 and TRBJ2-5; D call uncertain. Between the trimmed V and J ends, which lost 4 bases and 5 bases, there was a span of 9 bases. Germline V gene sequence: CDR1 SGDLS, CDR2 YYNGEE. CDR3 size: 12 residues. Here the CDR3 reads CASSLYGETQYF. The CDR3 coding sequence is TGTGCCAGCAGCTTATACGGGGAGACCCAGTACTTC.

The chain is built from TRBV6-8 and TRBJ2-7; no clear D. This CDR3 is built from 13 residues. V lost 6 bases, J lost 3 bases, and 12 bases lay in between. Germline V gives CDR1 MNHGY, CDR2 SAAAGT. DNA of the CDR3: TGTGCCAGCAGCTCCGTCAACCGCTACGAGCAGTACTTC. It is translated as CASSSVNRYEQYF.

The DNA of the CDR3 is TGTGCCAGCAGTCGGTGGGAGGGCCGGGAGACCCAGTACTTC. This encodes CASSRWEGRETQYF. This chain uses TRBV6-8 with TRBJ2-5; 7 nucleotides align to TRBD2. The CDR3 loop spans 14 amino acids. Losses at the gene ends were 5 bases for V and 5 bases for J; bases not matched to a gene: 8. CDR1 and CDR2 (germline): MNHGY, SAAAGT.

This rearrangement joins TRBV11-3 to TRBJ1-1; D is ambiguous. The ends were cut back, 5 bases at V and 3 bases at J, with 13 bases in the middle. Looked up from germline, CDR1 is SGHNT and CDR2 is YENEEA. The CDR3 is 14 amino acids. CDR3 protein: CASSVRPVDTEAFF. The CDR3 region has the DNA TGTGCCAGCAGCGTCCGTCCGGTCGACACTGAAGCTTTCTTT.

This clone was seen only a few times. The chain carries TRBV11-3 and TRBJ2-1, with 11 bases matching TRBD2. The germline V gene has CDR1 SGHNT and CDR2 YENEEA. The J segment lost 0 bases and the V segment lost 6 bases, leaving 4 bases of the junction unmatched. The CDR3 covers 16 residues. In nucleotides, the CDR3 is TGTGCCAGCAGGGTCACTAGCGGGAGCTCCTACAATGAGCAGTTCTTC. Encoded protein: CASRVTSGSSYNEQFF. Looking up the rest from reference TRBV11-3 and TRBJ2-1 gives the full variable domain: EAGVVQSPRYKIIEKKQPVAFWCNPISGHNTLYWYLQNLGQGPELLIRYENEEAVDDSQLPKDRFSAERLKGVDSTLKIQPAELGDSAVYLCASRVTSGSSYNEQFFGPGTRLTVL.

The chain combines TRBV18 with TRBJ2-3; 12 bases map to TRBD2. V shed 5 bases and J 2 bases; nucleotides not matched to a gene: 5. Germline V lookup: CDR1 KGHSH, CDR2 LQKENI. The CDR3 covers 16 residues. Here the CDR3 reads CASSWTSGAYTDTQYF. The DNA of the CDR3 is TGTGCCAGCTCATGGACTAGCGGGGCCTACACAGATACGCAGTATTTT. The variable domain in full, with the rest retrieved from reference TRBV18 and TRBJ2-3, is NAGVMQNPRHLVRRRGQEARLRCSPMKGHSHVYWYRQLPEEGLKFMVYLQKENIIDESGMPKERFSAEFPKEGPSILRIQQVVRGDSAAYFCASSWTSGAYTDTQYFGPGTRLTVL.

The chain couples TRBV6-8 to TRBJ2-1, with 11 bases that match TRBD2. Germline lookup yields CDR1 MNHGY and CDR2 SAAAGT. Trimming at V came to 8 bases and at J to 5 bases, leaving 2 bases not matched to a gene. There are 13 residues in the CDR3. CDR3: CASCSGGDNEQFF. The DNA for the CDR3 is TGTGCCAGCTGTAGCGGGGGGGACAATGAGCAGTTCTTC.

The chain has TRBV7-2 and TRBJ1-2; the match to TRBD1 covers 7 bases. Germline CDR1 and CDR2: SGHTA and FQGNSA. This CDR3 is 13 amino acids long. With V trimmed by 2 bases and J by 8 bases, 5 bases remained unmatched. The CDR3 reads CASSLTGAGGYTF. The CDR3, as DNA: TGTGCCAGCAGCTTAACAGGGGCCGGGGGCTACACCTTC. The full variable domain, in which reference TRBV7-2 and TRBJ1-2 provide the parts outside the CDR3, is GAGVSQSPSNKVTEKGKDVELRCDPISGHTALYWYRQSLGQGLEFLIYFQGNSAPDKSGLPSDRFSAERTGGSVSTLTIQRTQQEDSAVYLCASSLTGAGGYTFGSGTRLTVV.

The V and J genes are TRBV28 and TRBJ1-5; no reliable D call. The V and J ends lost 6 bases and 3 bases respectively, with 6 bases between them. This CDR3 contains 12 residues. Germline V gives CDR1 MDHEN, CDR2 SYDVKM. The CDR3 is CASSWSNQPQHF. CDR3 bases: TGTGCCAGCAGCTGGTCCAATCAGCCCCAGCATTTT.

V and J are TRBV28 and TRBJ1-1; 7 nucleotides line up with TRBD1. This CDR3 is built from 14 residues. Unmatched junction bases numbered 5, after V lost 2 bases and J lost 5 bases. CDR1 is MDHEN, CDR2 SYDVKM, per germline. The CDR3 sequence is CASSLETGETEAFF. The CDR3 region has the DNA TGTGCCAGCAGTTTAGAAACAGGGGAGACTGAAGCTTTCTTT.

The chain carries TRBV7-1 and TRBJ2-3; the D call may be TRBD1 or TRBD2 (5 bases each). TRBV7-1 is designated an ORF whose function remains uncertain. The CDR3 runs to 14 residues. V lost 4 bases and J lost 5, with 13 bases in between. CDR3 sequence (DNA): TGTGCCAGCAGCTTATGGGGGATGGGAGATACGCAGTATTTT. Translation gives CASSLWGMGDTQYF.

The chain combines TRBV6-8 with TRBJ2-5, with D unclear. CDR1 MNHGY and CDR2 SAAAGT come from the germline V gene. V was trimmed by 2 bases and J by 2 bases, leaving 9 bases between them. The CDR3 length is 14 residues. The DNA of the CDR3 is TGTGCCAGCAGTTACGGCAGTTTACAAGAGACCCAGTACTTC. Protein sequence: CASSYGSLQETQYF.

This chain joins TRBV28 and TRBJ2-3; 7 bases are a match to TRBD1. The CDR3 is made up of 16 amino acids. Per the germline V gene, CDR1 is MDHEN and CDR2 is SYDVKM. Germline trimming cut 6 bases from V and 7 bases from J; bases unmatched to any gene: 16. The CDR3, as DNA: TGTGCCAGCAGGTCCACTGGGACAGCCACGGAAAATACGCAGTATTTT. Protein sequence: CASRSTGTATENTQYF.

V and J are TRBV19 and TRBJ1-2; D gene unclear. V shed 6 bases and J shed 4 bases, with 15 bases lying between them. The length of the CDR3 is 14 residues. Germline CDR1 reads LNHDA; CDR2 reads SQIVND (reference sequence). CDR3 amino acids: CASRWRSLAYGYTF. CDR3 DNA: TGTGCCAGTAGGTGGCGAAGTTTGGCCTATGGCTACACCTTC. The whole variable domain, filled in from reference TRBV19 and TRBJ1-2, reads DGGITQSPKYLFRKEGQNVTLSCEQNLNHDAMYWYRQDPGQGLRLIYYSQIVNDFQKGDIAEGYSVSREKKESFPLTVTSAQKNPTAFYLCASRWRSLAYGYTFGSGTRLTVV.

The rearrangement uses TRBV10-3 and TRBJ1-1; D is ambiguous. The CDR3 loop spans 12 amino acids. The germline V and J ends were trimmed by 0 bases and 8 bases, with 7 bases remaining between them. Germline V gives CDR1 ENHRY, CDR2 SYGVKD. The CDR3 region is CAISESQEEAFF. CDR3 sequence (DNA): TGTGCCATCAGTGAGTCGCAGGAGGAAGCTTTCTTT.

This rearrangement joins TRBV11-3 to TRBJ1-4; D is unresolved. Looked up from germline, CDR1 is SGHNT and CDR2 is YENEEA. The CDR3 totals 17 residues. The V gene lost 3 bases and the J gene lost 1 base, with 15 bases spanning the gap. This chain's CDR3 is CASSLDLRPRTNEKLFF. The CDR3 DNA reads TGTGCCAGCAGCTTGGACTTAAGGCCGCGAACTAATGAAAAACTGTTTTTT. Full variable domain (outside the CDR3, taken from reference TRBV11-3 and TRBJ1-4): EAGVVQSPRYKIIEKKQPVAFWCNPISGHNTLYWYLQNLGQGPELLIRYENEEAVDDSQLPKDRFSAERLKGVDSTLKIQPAELGDSAVYLCASSLDLRPRTNEKLFFGSGTQLSVL.

CDR3 in DNA: TGTGCCAGCAGCTTGGGGGTACGGGGACTAGGCACAGATACGCAGTATTTT. Protein product: CASSLGVRGLGTDTQYF. The gene calls are TRBV7-1 and TRBJ2-3; 8 bases map to TRBD2. TRBV7-1 is flagged as an ORF with uncertain function. V lost 4 bases, J lost 1 base, and 10 bases stayed unmatched. The CDR3 is 17 residues long.